The source of this T cell receptor (beta chain) is a study of CD8 T cells in ankylosing spondylitis. Overall study findings and caveats: Disease-linked clones were reportedly significantly enriched in matched ankylosing spondylitis synovial fluid. About 8 highly homologous variants made up a TCR beta motif that seemed to typify ankylosing spondylitis blood. Disease-linked clones were CD8+ and relatively rare in peripheral blood.

This clonotype has at least ten counts. Its target is not known. CDR1 and CDR2 (germline): MNHNS, SASEGT. The CDR3 spans 14 residues. Trimming shortened V by 1 base and J by 5 bases, and 12 bases separated the two germline ends. Construction of TCR beta libraries was performed using quantitative 5'-RACE with molecular barcodes. One entry per CDR3 protein results from TCRdb running MiXCR on the 5' RACE reads. The sample holds 500,000 to 650,000 distinct CDR3 sequences, over 4% seen once. The genes are TRBV6-1 and TRBJ2-7, with D uncertain. This sequence was found in a male donor with ankylosing spondylitis. The source material was blood, either unsorted or a sorted T cell fraction (not recorded which). The CDR3: CASSEGLWENEQYF. The CDR3 nucleotides are TGTGCCAGCAGTGAAGGTCTCTGGGAAAACGAGCAGTACTTC.